Only one count was recorded for the clone carrying this TCR beta chain. The second PCR ran roughly 7 to 12 cycles with a sample-barcoded 5' primer and J-beta primers. TCRdb reprocessed the 5' RACE reads with MiXCR, giving one entry per CDR3 protein. This table holds about 1.5 million distinct CDR3 sequences, around 39% found once. The sample comes from a study of blood T cells in healthy people across ages. Germline V gives CDR1 MNHEY, CDR2 SVGAGI. V was pared by 0 bases and J by 6 bases, with 6 bases of the junction left unmatched. This CDR3 has 16 amino acids. The V and J genes are TRBV6-5 and TRBJ2-4; 9 nucleotides line up with TRBD1. Specimen: blood. The sequence derives from a woman aged 18-29 years in good health. CDR3 sequence: CASSYSSPGQGNIQYF. In DNA, the CDR3 is TGTGCCAGCAGTTACTCAAGTCCGGGACAGGGAAACATTCAGTACTTC.